Listed below are T cell receptor beta chains from one sample, sequenced in a study of post-analysis software for immune sequencing data. A single record per CDR3 protein comes from TCRdb applying MiXCR to the PCR reads. The table has roughly 800,000 distinct CDR3 sequences, roughly half seen once. Material for sequencing was blood. Source of these receptors: a girl aged 10 to 17 with multiple sclerosis. CDR3s include the opening cysteine and the closing phenylalanine or tryptophan. Size tells how often a clone was seen (once, few, many) or the class of an expanded clone, and some rows leave it out.

. | TRBV25-1 | CASSPSVYQETQYF
. | TRBV2 | CASRMPGTNTEAFF
few | TRBV7-2 | CASSFRRDSSYEQYF
. | TRBV29-1 | CSVLGLLSAEAFF
. | TRBV21-1 | CASNNPNSPAGLDSPGEQYF
few | TRBV12-3/TRBV12-4 | CASSLAGGIYEQFF
. | TRBV7-2 | CASSKDRGPGELFF
few | TRBV20-1 | CSARDQSNGYTF
. | TRBV14 | CASSQDPGGPYNEQFF
once | TRBV14 | CASSQARGSEGNEQFF
. | TRBV7-9 | CASSDQQGARTEAFF
. | TRBV5-6 | CASSLPAADLDEQYF
few | TRBV5-6 | CASSFSGGRGTQYF
. | TRBV5-1 | CASSSRNEQYF
few | TRBV29-1 | CSVEIFLSSYEQYF
. | TRBV4-1 | CASSQVGGGNTEAFF
few | TRBV7-9 | CASSWYTSTDTQYF
once | TRBV7-8 | CASSLGPAGTDNEQFF
. | TRBV20-1 | CSAAPGRRPYEQYF
. | TRBV4-1 | CASSLIPGQIYGYTF
. | TRBV7-6 | CASSLGTAGADEQYF
. | TRBV20-1 | CSGGRQRNTEAFF
. | TRBV6-6 | CASIQGLDYGYTF
few | TRBV5-1 | CASSLGPRDRSSYEQYF
. | TRBV27 | CASSFLPLLGGGTASYNEQFF
. | TRBV29-1 | CSVEETYEQYF
. | TRBV20-1 | CSASGGGFNTEAFF
. | TRBV29-1 | CSVGSPIGSETQYF
. | TRBV5-1 | CASSPFGQGDNEQYF
. | TRBV7-9 | CASSPGGLAGDYNEQFF
. | TRBV20-1 | CSCRDNLQETQYF
. | TRBV29-1 | CSAERGSLGAFF
. | TRBV14 | CASSHRTSGRQQQYF
many | TRBV7-9 | CASSLGLANNEQFF
. | TRBV29-1 | CSVEGQGRAGANVLTF
. | TRBV6-5 | CASSRQNRLNEQYF
. | TRBV6-2/TRBV6-3 | CASSYGRQSETQYF
. | TRBV6-5 | CASTTGLRAFF
. | TRBV18 | CASFLDRQTNTEAFF
. | TRBV29-1 | CSVEWTNNEQFF
few | TRBV28 | CASSLKQGELSYEQYF
. | TRBV29-1 | CSVLLGGSNQPQHF
. | TRBV7-8 | CASSLELGGRRTQYF
. | TRBV29-1 | CSVDQGRFSGEQYF
. | TRBV7-3 | CASSLKTGGGRETQYF